This T cell receptor beta chain was identified in a study of T cells in Graves' hyperthyroidism and ophthalmopathy. Remarks on this clonotype: Its specificity is not known.

RNA transcripts served as the template for amplifying TCR beta CDR3 regions. A set of HTBI primers served as the primers for a first-round RT-PCR of the TCR CDR3. A single record per CDR3 protein comes from TCRdb applying MiXCR to the multiplex PCR reads. The table records fewer than 900,000 distinct CDR3 sequences, around 20% of them present only once. The PBMCs were taken from around 9.1 ml of fresh peripheral blood. The CDR3 totals 14 residues. V was clipped by 3 bases and J by 6 bases, with 11 bases between them. Germline loops: CDR1 LNHDA, CDR2 SQIVND (reference sequence). Study outcomes and limitations: In the analysis, a 13 V-J model separated ophthalmopathy from stable hyperthyroidism. Most thyroid clonotypes expanded above 0.001 were also detected in blood.

The sequenced sample consisted of blood. The chain recombines TRBV19 with TRBJ2-2, with D unclear. This receptor was obtained from a woman between 50 and 59 years old with Graves' hyperthyroidism that later progressed to Graves' ophthalmopathy. The CDR3 spells CASSISSTAGELFF. CDR3 nucleotides: TGTGCCAGTAGTATCTCGTCTACGGCCGGGGAGCTGTTTTTT.